This TCR beta chain is drawn from a study of human T cells and chemical hapten exposure. Study-wide background: After 6 days, upper back 0.01% DPC patch tests were scored.

There are 14 residues in the CDR3. Germline CDR1 LNHNV, CDR2 YYDKDF (reference sequence). Trimming cost V 6 bases and J 6 bases, with 15 bases left between them. Time point defined: patch test 2, 6 weeks after DPC sensitization. Treatment noted: therapeutic diphenylcyclopropenone sensitization with weekly scalp DPC. TCRdb itself ran the RACE reads through MiXCR, one entry per CDR3 protein. This sample has under 100,000 distinct CDR3 sequences, with about 10% found just once. This clonotype was found many times. The genes are TRBV15 and TRBJ2-1; maybe TRBD2 (5 bases). This sequence was found in a middle-aged woman with alopecia areata. Some clones in this sample may be carry-over from other donors' samples. The sequenced sample was whole blood, obtained in connection with sensitization to the hapten diphenylcyclopropenone (DPC). The CDR3 DNA sequence: TGTGCCACCAGTCCACCCTTGGACTTCAATGAGCAGTTCTTC. Encoded protein: CATSPPLDFNEQFF.